The rows below give T cell receptor beta chains drawn from one sample of a study of early T cells in non-severe SARS-CoV-2 infection. TCRdb reprocessed the 5' RACE reads via MiXCR and lists one record per CDR3 protein. The table has around 56,000 distinct CDR3 sequences, roughly 7.1% seen once. The sample was whole blood, taken at baseline. The receptors were gathered from an adult who was a healthcare worker with PCR-confirmed SARS-CoV-2 infection or an uninfected control (not recorded which). Both conserved end residues are trimmed from each CDR3.

J gene	V gene	CDR3 protein
TRBJ1-2	TRBV7-2	ASSLRQGANYGYT
TRBJ1-2	TRBV4-1	ASSQDPYRGEGGYT
TRBJ2-3	TRBV20-1	SARVTGAYTQY
TRBJ2-3	TRBV19	ASSIEMGWEFDTDTQY
TRBJ1-2	TRBV27	ASSFSVGYGYT
TRBJ2-3	TRBV20-1	SARDLSGRGSDTQY
TRBJ1-2	TRBV29-1	SVGYSPKTGNGYT
TRBJ2-7	TRBV12-3/TRBV12-4	ASSRLGFKDEQY
TRBJ2-7	TRBV10-2	ASIPGLGYEQY
TRBJ2-1	TRBV5-4	ASSLDQYSYNEQF
TRBJ1-1	TRBV6-1	ASSEATRWVTEAF
TRBJ2-1	TRBV7-9	ASSRLHEQF
TRBJ1-5	TRBV3-1	ASSLGQGGHQPQH
TRBJ2-7	TRBV7-2	ASSHTSGGSYEQY
TRBJ2-1	TRBV20-1	SAGQRLASEQF
TRBJ2-1	TRBV20-1	SAEAGENYNEQF